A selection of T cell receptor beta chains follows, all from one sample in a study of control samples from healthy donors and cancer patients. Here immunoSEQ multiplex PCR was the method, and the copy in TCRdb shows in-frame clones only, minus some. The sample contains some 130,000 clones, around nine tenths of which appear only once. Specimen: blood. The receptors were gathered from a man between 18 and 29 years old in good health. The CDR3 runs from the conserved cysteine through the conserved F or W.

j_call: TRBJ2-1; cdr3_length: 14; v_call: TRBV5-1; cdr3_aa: CASSLGASGGEQFF
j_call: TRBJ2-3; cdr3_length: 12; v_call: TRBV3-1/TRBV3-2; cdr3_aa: CASSQVSDTQYF
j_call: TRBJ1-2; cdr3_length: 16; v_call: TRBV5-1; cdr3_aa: CASSFSWGTVNYGYTF
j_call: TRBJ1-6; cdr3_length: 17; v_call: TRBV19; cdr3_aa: CASSNPLTAGTGSPLHF
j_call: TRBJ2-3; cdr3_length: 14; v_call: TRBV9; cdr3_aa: CASSIGTHTDTQYF
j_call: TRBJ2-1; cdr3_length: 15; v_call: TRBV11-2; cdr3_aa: CASSLVAGGHNEQFF
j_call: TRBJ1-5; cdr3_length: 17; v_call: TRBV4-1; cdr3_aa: CASSQVRERQTNQPQHF
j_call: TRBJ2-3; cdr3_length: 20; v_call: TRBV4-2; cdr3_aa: CASSREGLAGGYGPTDTQYF
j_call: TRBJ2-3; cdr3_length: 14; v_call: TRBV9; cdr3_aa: CASNTGGLQDTQYF
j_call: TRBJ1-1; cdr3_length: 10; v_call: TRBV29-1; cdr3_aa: CSVASTEAFF
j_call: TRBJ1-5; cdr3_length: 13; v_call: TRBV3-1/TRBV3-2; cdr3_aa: CASSWTGEQPQHF
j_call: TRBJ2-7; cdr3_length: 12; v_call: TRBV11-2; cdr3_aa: CASSLRPYEQYF
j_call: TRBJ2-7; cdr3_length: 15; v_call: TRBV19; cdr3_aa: CASSPGDSRGDEQYF
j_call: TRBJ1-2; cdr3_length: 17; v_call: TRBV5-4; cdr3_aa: CASSLGAPRQGARGYTF
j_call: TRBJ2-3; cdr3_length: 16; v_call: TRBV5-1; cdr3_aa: CASSSSGSGGADTQYF
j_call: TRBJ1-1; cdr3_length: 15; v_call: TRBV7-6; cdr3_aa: CASSLAQGMNTEAFF
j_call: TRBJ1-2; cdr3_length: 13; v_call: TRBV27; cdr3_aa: CASSGPSGQGRTF
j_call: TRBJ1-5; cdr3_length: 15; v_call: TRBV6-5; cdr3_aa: CASRIWGQSIQPQHF
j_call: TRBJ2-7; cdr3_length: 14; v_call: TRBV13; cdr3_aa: CASSLIGGGVEQYF
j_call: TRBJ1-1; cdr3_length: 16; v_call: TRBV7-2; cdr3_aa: CASSLVREKMNTEAFF
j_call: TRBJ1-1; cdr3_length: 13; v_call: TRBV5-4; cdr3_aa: CASRVGYNTEAFF
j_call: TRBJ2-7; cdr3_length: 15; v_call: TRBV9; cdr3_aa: CASSVGERGTYEQYF
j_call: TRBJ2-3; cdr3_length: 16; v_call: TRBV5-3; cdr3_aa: CARSSTQAESADTQYF
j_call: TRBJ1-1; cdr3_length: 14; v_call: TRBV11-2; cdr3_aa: CASSFGLRGTEAFF
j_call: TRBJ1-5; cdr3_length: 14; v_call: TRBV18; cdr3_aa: CASSPGTANQPQHF
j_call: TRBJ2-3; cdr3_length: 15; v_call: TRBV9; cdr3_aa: CASSEGTGRTDTQYF
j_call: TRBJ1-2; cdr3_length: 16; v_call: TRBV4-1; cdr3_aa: CASSHLWDRVNYGYTF
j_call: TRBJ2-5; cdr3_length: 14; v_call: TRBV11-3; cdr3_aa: CASSLDQPIETQYF
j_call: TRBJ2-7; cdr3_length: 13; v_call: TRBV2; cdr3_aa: CASSDILSYEQYF
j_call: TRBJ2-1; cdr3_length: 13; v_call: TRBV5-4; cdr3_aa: CASSLAGVGEQFF
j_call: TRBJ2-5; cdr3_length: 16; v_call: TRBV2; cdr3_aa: CASSEGLAGNQETQYF
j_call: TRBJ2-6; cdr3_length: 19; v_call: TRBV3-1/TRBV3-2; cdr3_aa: CASRLWTSGGAEVANVLTF
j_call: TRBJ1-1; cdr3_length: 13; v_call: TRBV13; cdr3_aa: CASSSDRGREAFF
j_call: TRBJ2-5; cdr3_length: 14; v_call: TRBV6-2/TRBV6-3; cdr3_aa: CASSYKRGGGSQYF
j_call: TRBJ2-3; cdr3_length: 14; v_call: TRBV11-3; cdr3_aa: CASSDGQSTDTQYF
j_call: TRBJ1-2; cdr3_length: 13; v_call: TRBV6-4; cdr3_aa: CASSPQGLDGYTF
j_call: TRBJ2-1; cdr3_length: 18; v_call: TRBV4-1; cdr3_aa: CASSQDGAGTGVYNEQFF
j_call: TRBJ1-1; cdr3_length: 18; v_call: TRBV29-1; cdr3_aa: CSVYVPIGDPLRPRGAFF
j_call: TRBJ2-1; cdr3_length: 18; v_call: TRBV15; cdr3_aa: CATSRDYSGDSSYNEQFF
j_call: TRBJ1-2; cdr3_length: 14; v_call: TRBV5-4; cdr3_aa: CASSLALGAYGYTF
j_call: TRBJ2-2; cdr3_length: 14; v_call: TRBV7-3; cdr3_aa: CASSQSGNTGELFF
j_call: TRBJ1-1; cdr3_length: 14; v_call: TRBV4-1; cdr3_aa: CASSLRVGDTEAFF
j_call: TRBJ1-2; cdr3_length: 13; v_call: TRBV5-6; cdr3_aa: CASSPAGSYGYTF
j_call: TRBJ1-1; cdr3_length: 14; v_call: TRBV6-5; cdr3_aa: CALGQERGNTEAFF
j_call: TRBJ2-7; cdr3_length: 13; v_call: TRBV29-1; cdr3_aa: CSGGAGGTYEQYF
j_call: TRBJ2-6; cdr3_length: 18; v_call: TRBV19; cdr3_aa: CASSIVGTRTSGANVLTF
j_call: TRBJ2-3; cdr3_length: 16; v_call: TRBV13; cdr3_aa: CASRMGLAGARDTQYF
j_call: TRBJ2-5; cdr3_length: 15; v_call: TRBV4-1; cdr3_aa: CASSQPGTFGETQYF
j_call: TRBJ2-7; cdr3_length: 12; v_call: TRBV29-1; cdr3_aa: CSVETGGYEQYF
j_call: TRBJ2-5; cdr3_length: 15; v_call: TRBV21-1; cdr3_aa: CAGRLDWGTQETQYF
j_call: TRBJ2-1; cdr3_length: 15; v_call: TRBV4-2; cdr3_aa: CASSHEIAGYNEQFF
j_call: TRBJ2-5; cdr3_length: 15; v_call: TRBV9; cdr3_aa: CASSPMGDRVETQYF
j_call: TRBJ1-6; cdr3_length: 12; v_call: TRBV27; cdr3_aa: CASSRRNSPLHF
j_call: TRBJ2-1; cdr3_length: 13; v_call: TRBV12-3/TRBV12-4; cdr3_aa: CASSPSSYNEQFF
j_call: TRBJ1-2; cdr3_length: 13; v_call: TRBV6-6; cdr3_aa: CASTRQGSYGYTF
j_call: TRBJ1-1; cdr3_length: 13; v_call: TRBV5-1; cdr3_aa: CASSLGEGPEAFF
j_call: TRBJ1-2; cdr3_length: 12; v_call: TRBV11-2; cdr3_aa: CASSSVGNGYTF
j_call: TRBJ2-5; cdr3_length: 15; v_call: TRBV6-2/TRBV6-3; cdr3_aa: CASSWGGRVWETQYF
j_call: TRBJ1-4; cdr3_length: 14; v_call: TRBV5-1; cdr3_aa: CASSFSGAGEKLFF